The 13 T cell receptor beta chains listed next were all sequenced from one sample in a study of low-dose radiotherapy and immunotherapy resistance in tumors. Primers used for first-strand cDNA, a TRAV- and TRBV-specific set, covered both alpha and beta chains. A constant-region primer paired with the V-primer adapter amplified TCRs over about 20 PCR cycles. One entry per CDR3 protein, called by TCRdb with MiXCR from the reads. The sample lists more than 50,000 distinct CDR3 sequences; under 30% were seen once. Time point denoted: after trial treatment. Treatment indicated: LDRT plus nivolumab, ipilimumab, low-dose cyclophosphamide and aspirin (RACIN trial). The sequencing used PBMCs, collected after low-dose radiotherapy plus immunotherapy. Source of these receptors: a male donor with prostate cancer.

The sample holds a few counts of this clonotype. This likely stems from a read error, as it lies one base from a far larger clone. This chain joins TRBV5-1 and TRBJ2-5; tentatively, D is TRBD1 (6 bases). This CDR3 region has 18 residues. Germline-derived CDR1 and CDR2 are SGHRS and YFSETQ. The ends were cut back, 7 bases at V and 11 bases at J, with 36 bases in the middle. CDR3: CASARSGTNEALNNEQYF. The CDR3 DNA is TGCGCCAGCGCAAGAAGTGGGACAAATGAAGCCCTTAACAATGAGCAGTACTTC.

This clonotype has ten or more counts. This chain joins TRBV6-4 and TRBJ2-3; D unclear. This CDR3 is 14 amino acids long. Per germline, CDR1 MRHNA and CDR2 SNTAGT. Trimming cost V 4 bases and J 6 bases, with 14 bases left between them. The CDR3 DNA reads TGTGCCAGCAGTGGTCTAGGCGATGGTGATACGCAGTATTTT. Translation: CASSGLGDGDTQYF.

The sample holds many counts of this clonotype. This CDR3 reads CASRNLQETQYF. The CDR3 DNA reads as TGTGCCAGCAGAAACCTACAAGAGACCCAGTACTTC. The genes are TRBV11-2 and TRBJ2-5; no definite D call. The CDR3 is made up of 12 amino acids. Germline V gives CDR1 SGHAT, CDR2 FQNNGV. The V end was cut by 6 bases, the J end by 2 bases, with 7 bases between.

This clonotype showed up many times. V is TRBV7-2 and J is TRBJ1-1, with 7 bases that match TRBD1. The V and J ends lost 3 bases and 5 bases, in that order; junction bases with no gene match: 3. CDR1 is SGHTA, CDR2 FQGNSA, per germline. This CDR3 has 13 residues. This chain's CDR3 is CASSFQGDTEAFF. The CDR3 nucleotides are TGTGCCAGCAGCTTTCAGGGGGATACTGAAGCTTTCTTT. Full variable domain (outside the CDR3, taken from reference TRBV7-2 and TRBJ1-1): GAGVSQSPSNKVTEKGKDVELRCDPISGHTALYWYRQSLGQGLEFLIYFQGNSAPDKSGLPSDRFSAERTGGSVSTLTIQRTQQEDSAVYLCASSFQGDTEAFFGQGTRLTVV.

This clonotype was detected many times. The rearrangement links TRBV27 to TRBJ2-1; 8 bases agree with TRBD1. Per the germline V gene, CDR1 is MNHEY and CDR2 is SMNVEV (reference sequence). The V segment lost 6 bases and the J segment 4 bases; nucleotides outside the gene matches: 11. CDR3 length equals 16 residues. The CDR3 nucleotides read TGTGCCAGCAGCCTACCTGCCGGGACAGGTTACAATGAGCAGTTCTTC. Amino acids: CASSLPAGTGYNEQFF.

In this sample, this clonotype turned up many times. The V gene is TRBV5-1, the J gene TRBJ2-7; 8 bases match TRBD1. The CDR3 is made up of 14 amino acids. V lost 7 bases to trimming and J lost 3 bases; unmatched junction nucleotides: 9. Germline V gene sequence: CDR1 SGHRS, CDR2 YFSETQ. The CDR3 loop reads CASATGTGLYEQYF. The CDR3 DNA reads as TGCGCCAGCGCCACCGGGACAGGACTCTACGAGCAGTACTTC.

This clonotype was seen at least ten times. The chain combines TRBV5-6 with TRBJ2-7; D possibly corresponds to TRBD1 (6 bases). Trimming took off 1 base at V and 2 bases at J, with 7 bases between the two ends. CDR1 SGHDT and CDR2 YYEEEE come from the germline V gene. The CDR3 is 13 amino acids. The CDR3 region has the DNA TGTGCCAGCAGCTTGACAGGGACCTACGAGCAGTACTTC. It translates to CASSLTGTYEQYF. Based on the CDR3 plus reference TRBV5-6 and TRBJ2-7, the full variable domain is DAGVTQSPTHLIKTRGQQVTLRCSPKSGHDTVSWYQQALGQGPQFIFQYYEEEERQRGNFPDRFSGHQFPNYSSELNVNALLLGDSALYLCASSLTGTYEQYFGPGTRLTVT.

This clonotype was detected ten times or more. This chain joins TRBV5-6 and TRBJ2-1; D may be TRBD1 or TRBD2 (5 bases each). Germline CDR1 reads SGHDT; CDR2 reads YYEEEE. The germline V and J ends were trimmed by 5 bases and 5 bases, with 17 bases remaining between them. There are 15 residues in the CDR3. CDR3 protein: CASRPPGTSNNEQFF. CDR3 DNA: TGTGCCAGCAGACCCCCCGGGACCTCGAACAATGAGCAGTTCTTC.

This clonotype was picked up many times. Here the CDR3 reads CASSSGQIHTDTQYF. The CDR3 nucleotides are TGCGCCAGCAGCTCGGGACAGATTCACACAGATACGCAGTATTTT. The chain uses TRBV5-1 and TRBJ2-3, with 7 positions matching TRBD1. CDR3 length equals 15 residues. The junction had 6 bases not matched to a gene; V was cut back by 3 bases and J by 2 bases. From germline, CDR1 is SGHRS and CDR2 YFSETQ.

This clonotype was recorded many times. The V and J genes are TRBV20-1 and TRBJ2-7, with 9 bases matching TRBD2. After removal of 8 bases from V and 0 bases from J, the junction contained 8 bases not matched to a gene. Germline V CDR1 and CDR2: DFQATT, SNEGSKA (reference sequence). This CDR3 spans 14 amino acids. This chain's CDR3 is CSSLGLASSYEQYF. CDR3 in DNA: TGCAGTTCCCTCGGACTAGCGTCCTCCTACGAGCAGTACTTC.

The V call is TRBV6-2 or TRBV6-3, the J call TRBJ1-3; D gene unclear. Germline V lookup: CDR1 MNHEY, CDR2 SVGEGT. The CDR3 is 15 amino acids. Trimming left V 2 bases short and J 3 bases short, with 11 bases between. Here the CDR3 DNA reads TGTGCCAGCAGTTACGCAACGCGGAATGGAAACACCATATATTTT. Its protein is CASSYATRNGNTIYF.

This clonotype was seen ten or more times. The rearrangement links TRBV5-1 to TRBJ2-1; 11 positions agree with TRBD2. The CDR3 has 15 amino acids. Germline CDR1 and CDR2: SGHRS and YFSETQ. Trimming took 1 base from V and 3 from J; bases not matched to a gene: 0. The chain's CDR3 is CASSLLAGGYNEQFF. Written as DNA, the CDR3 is TGCGCCAGCAGCTTGCTAGCGGGGGGCTACAATGAGCAGTTCTTC. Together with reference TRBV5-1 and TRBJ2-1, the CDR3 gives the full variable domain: KAGVTQTPRYLIKTRGQQVTLSCSPISGHRSVSWYQQTPGQGLQFLFEYFSETQRNKGNFPGRFSGRQFSNSRSEMNVSTLELGDSALYLCASSLLAGGYNEQFFGPGTRLTVL.

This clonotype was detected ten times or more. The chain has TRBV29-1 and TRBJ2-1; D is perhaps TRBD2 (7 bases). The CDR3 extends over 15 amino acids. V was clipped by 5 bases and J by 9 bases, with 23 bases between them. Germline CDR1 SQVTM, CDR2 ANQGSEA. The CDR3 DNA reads TGCAGCGTTTCAACCAGAGGGGGGGCAGGACGTGAGCAGTTCTTC. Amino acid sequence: CSVSTRGGAGREQFF.